This TCR beta chain originates from a study of blood T cell repertoires in COVID-19. Overall study: PBMCs, B-cell-depleted T cells, or T cells were the source of the cDNA or gDNA that made up the material.

Produced via immunoSEQ multiplex PCR; TCRdb's table is partial and in-frame only. The top ten hold roughly 10% of the sample, which has a few hundred thousand clones, 85% to 90% seen once. Germline trimming cut 6 bases from V and 8 bases from J; bases unmatched to any gene: 9. The CDR3 sequence is 14 residues long. Looked up from germline, CDR1 is MNHEY and CDR2 is SVGAGI. Recruitment covered fewer than 25 US areas and drew participants whose ages spanned roughly 18 to 90 years. Participant reports of clinical history set cohort assignment. Recovered participants had two consecutive negative NP/OP PCR tests, healthcare professional clearance, or symptom resolution.

What was sequenced was PBMCs or T cells enriched from blood (not recorded which). This TCR was sampled from a woman between 50 and 59 years old who had recovered from COVID-19. V usage is TRBV6-5 and J usage is TRBJ1-2; TRBD1 matches at 10 bases. This chain's CDR3 is CASSLGTGVLGYTF. As DNA, the CDR3 is TGTGCCAGCAGCCTAGGGACAGGGGTTTTGGGCTACACCTTC.